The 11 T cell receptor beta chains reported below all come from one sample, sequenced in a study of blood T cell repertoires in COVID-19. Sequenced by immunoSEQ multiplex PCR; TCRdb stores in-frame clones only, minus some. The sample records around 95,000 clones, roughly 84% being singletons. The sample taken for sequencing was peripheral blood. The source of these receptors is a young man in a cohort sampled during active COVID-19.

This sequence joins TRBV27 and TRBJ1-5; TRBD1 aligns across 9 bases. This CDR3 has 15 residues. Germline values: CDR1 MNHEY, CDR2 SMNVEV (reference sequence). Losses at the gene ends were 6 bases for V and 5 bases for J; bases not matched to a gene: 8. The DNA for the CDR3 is TGTGCCAGCAGCCAAACAGGGGGCTTATATCAGCCCCAGCATTTT. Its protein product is CASSQTGGLYQPQHF.

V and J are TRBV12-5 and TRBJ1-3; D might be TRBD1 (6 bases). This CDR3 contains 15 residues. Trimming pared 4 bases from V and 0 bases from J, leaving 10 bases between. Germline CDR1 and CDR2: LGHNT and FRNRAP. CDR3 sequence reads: CASGSYRVSGNTIYF. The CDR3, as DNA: TGTGCTAGTGGTTCCTACAGGGTCTCTGGAAACACCATATATTTT.

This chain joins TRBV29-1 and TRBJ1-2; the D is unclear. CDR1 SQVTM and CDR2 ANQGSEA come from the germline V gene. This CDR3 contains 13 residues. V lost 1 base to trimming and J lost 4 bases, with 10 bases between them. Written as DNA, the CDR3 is TGCAGCGTTGAAGGGAGGCTTTCCTATGGCTACACCTTC. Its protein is CSVEGRLSYGYTF.

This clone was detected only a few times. The CDR3 DNA sequence: TGTGCCAGCAGCTTAGGCGGGGGAGGCACCGGGGAGCTGTTTTTT. Translated, it gives CASSLGGGGTGELFF. The V and J genes are TRBV21-1 and TRBJ2-2; the tabulated D call, TRBD2, remains unverified against the DNA. TRBV21-1 has pseudogene status. The CDR3 is 15 residues long.

CDR3 loop: CASRKQGRDTQYF. CDR3 sequence (DNA): TGTGCCAGCAGAAAACAGGGGCGGGATACGCAGTATTTT. This chain connects TRBV28 to TRBJ2-3; 7 positions agree with TRBD1. The CDR3 contains 13 residues. V gave up 6 bases and J gave up 6 bases; unmatched junction bases: 6. Germline values: CDR1 MDHEN, CDR2 SYDVKM.

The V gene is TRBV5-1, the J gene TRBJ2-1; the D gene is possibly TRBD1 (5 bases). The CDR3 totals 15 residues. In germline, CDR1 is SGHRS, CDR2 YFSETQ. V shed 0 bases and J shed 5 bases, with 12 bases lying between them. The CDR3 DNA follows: TGCGCCAGCAGCTTGGAGGCGGCAGGGCACAATGAGCAGTTCTTC. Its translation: CASSLEAAGHNEQFF.

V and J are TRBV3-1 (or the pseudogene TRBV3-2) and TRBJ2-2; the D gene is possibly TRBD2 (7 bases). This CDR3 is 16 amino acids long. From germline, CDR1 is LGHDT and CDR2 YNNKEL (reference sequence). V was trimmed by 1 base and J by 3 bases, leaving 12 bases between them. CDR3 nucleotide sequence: TGTGCCAGCAGCCAAGCGGCGGGGGCCTACACCGGGGAGCTGTTTTTT. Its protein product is CASSQAAGAYTGELFF.

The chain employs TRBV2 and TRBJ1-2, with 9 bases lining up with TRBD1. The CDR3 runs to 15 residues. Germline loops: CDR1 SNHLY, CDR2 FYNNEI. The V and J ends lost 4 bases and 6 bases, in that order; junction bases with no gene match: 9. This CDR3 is CASSAGQGGLDGYTF. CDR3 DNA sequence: TGTGCCAGCAGTGCGGGACAGGGAGGTTTGGATGGCTACACCTTC.

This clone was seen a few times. In DNA form, the CDR3 reads TGTGCCAGCAGTGTAACAGGGCGGCGTTCTGAAGCTTTCTTT. This encodes CASSVTGRRSEAFF. The chain employs TRBV6-4 and TRBJ1-1; maybe TRBD1 (6 bases). Trimming took off 4 bases at V and 6 bases at J, with 15 bases between the two ends. The CDR3 runs to 14 residues. Germline V lookup: CDR1 MRHNA, CDR2 SNTAGT.

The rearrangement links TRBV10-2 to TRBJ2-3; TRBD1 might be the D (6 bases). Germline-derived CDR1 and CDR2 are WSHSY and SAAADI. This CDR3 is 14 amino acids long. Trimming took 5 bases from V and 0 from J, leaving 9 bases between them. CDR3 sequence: CASSTGQSTDTQYF. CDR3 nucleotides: TGCGCCAGCAGTACGGGACAAAGCACAGATACGCAGTATTTT.

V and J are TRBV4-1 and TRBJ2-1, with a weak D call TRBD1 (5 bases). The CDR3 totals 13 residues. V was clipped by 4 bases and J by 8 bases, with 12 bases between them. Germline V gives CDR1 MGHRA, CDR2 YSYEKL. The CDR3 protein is CASSRTGNHEQFF. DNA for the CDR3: TGCGCCAGCAGCCGCACAGGAAACCATGAGCAGTTCTTC.